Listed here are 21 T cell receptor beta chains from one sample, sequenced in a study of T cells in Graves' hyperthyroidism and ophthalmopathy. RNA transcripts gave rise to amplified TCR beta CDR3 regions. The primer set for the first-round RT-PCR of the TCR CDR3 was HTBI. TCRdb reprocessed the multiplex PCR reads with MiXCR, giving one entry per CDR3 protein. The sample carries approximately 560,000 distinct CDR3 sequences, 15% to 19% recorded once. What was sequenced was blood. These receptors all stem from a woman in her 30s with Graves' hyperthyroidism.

Here the CDR3 reads CASSLSDSVFYNEQFF. The CDR3 DNA follows: TGTGCCAGCAGCTTATCGGACTCCGTGTTCTACAATGAGCAGTTCTTC. The gene calls are TRBV7-6 and TRBJ2-1; D is perhaps TRBD2 (5 bases). Germline V gene lookup returns CDR1 SGHVS and CDR2 FNYEAQ. The V gene lost 2 bases and the J gene lost 3 bases, with 14 bases spanning the gap. This CDR3 has 16 residues.

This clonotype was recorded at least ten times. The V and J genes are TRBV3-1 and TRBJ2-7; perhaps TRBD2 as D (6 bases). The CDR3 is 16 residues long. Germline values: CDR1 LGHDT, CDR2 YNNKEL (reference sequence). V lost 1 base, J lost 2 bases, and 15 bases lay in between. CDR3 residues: CASSQVGSRGTYEQYF. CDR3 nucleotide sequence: TGTGCCAGCAGCCAAGTCGGCAGTCGGGGGACCTACGAGCAGTACTTC.

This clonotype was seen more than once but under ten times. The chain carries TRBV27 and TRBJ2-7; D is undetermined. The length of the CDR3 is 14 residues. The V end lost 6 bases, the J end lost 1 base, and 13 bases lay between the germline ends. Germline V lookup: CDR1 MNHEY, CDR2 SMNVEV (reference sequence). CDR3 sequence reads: CASSPVGKSYEQYF. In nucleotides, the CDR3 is TGTGCCAGCAGCCCAGTCGGCAAGTCCTACGAGCAGTACTTC.

DNA for the CDR3: TGTGCCAGCAGCCCGGAGGGACACTCGTTCTATGAGCAGTTCTTC. It encodes CASSPEGHSFYEQFF. This chain uses TRBV5-5 with TRBJ2-1; D is possibly TRBD1 or TRBD2 (6 bases each). CDR3 length: 15 amino acids. V shed 4 bases and J shed 8 bases, with 19 bases lying between them. Germline loops: CDR1 SGHKS, CDR2 YYEKEE (reference sequence).

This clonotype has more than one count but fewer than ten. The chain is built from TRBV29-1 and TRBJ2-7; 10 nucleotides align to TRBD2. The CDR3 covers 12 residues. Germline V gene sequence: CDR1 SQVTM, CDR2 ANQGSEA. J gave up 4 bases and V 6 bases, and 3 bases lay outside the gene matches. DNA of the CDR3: TGCAGCGTCGGGACTAGCGAGTACGAGCAGTACTTC. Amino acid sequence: CSVGTSEYEQYF.

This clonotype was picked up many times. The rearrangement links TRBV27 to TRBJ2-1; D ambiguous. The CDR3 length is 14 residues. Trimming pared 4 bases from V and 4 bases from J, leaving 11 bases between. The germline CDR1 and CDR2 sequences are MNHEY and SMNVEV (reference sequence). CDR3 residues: CASSSRTEYNEQFF. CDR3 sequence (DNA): TGTGCCAGCAGTTCCAGGACGGAGTACAATGAGCAGTTCTTC.

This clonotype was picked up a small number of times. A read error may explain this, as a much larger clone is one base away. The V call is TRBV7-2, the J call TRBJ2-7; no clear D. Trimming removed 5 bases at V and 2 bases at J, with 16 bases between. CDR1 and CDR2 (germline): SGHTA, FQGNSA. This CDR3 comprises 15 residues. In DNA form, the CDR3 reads TGTGCCAGCAGCCCCGTGTATGGGCCCGCCTACGAGCAGTACTTC. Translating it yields CASSPVYGPAYEQYF.

Here the CDR3 reads CASSLAVASGRMDTQYF. The DNA of the CDR3 is TGCGCCAGCAGCTTGGCCGTGGCTAGCGGGAGGATGGATACGCAGTATTTT. J is TRBJ2-3 and V is TRBV5-1, with TRBD2 identical over 11 bases. Trimming cost V 0 bases and J 6 bases; bases outside gene matches: 9. The CDR3 runs to 17 residues. Germline V CDR1 and CDR2: SGHRS, YFSETQ.

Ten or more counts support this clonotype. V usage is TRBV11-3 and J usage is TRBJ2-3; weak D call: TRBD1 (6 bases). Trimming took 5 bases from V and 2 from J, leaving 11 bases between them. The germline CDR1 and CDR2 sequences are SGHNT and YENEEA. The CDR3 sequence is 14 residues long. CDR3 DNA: TGTGCCAGCAGCCGAGGACAGCTCACAGATACGCAGTATTTT. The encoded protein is CASSRGQLTDTQYF.

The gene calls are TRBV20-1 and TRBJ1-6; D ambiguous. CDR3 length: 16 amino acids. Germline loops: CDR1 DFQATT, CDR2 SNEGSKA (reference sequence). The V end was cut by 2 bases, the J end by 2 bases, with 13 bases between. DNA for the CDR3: TGCAGTGCTAGAAAGCTAGACCTGACCTATAATTCACCCCTCCACTTT. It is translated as CSARKLDLTYNSPLHF.

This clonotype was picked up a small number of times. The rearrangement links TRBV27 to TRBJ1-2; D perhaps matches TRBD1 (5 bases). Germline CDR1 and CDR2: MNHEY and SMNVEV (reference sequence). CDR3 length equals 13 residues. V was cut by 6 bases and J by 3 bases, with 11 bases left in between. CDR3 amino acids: CASSGARDYGYTF. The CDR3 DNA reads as TGTGCCAGCAGCGGGGCGCGGGACTATGGCTACACCTTC.

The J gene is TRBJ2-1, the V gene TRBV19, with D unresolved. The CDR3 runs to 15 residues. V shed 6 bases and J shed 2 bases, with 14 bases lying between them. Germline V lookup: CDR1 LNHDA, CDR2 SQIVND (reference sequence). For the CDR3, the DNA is TGTGCCAGTAGCTATTTGCGGACCACCTACAATGAGCAGTTCTTC. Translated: CASSYLRTTYNEQFF.

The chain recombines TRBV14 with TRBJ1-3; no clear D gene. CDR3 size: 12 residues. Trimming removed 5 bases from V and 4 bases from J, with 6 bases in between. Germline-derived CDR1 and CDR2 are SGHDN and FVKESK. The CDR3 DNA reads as TGTGCCAGCAGCAGGAGCGGAAACACCATATATTTT. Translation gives CASSRSGNTIYF.

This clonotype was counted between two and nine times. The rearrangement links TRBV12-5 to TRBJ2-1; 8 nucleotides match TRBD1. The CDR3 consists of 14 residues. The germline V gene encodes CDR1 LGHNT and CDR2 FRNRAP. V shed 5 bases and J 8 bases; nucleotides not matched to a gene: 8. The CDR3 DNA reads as TGTGCTAGTGGTACCGGGACAGGTCTCCATGAGCAGTTCTTC. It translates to CASGTGTGLHEQFF.

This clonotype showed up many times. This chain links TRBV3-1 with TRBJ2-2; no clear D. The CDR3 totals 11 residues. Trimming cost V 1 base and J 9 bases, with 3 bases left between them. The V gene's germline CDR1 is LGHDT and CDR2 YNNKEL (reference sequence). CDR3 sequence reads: CASSQGRELFF. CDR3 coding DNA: TGTGCCAGCAGCCAAGGGCGGGAGCTGTTTTTT.

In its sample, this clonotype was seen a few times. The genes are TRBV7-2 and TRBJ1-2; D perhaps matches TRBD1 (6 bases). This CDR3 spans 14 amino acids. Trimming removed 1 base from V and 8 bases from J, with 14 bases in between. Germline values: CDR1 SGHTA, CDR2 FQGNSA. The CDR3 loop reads CASSLDRGQVGYTF. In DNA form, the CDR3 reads TGTGCCAGCAGCTTAGATCGGGGGCAGGTGGGCTACACCTTC.

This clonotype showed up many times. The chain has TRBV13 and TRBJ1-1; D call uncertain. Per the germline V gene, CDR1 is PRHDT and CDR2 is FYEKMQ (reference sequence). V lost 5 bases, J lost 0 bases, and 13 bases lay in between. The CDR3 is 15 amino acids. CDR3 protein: CASSPSWGVNTEAFF. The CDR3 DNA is TGTGCCAGCAGCCCCTCTTGGGGAGTGAACACTGAAGCTTTCTTT.

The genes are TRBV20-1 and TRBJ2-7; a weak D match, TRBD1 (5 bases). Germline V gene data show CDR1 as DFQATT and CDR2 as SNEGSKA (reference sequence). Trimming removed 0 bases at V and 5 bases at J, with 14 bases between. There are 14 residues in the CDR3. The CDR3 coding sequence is TGCAGTGCTAGAGATTTGCCAGGGTTGGACGAGCAGTACTTC. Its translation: CSARDLPGLDEQYF.

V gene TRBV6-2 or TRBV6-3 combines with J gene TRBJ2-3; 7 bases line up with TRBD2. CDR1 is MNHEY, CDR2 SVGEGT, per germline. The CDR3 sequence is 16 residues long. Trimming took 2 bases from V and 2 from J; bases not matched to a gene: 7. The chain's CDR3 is CASSYGDYHTTDTQYF. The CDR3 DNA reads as TGTGCCAGCAGTTACGGGGACTACCACACCACAGATACGCAGTATTTT.

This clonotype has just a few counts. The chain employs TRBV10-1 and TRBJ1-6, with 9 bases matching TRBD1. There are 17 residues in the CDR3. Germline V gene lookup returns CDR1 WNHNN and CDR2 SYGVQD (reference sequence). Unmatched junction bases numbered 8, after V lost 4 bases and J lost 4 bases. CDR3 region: CASSAGQGPGYNSPLHF. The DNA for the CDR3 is TGCGCCAGCAGTGCCGGACAGGGGCCGGGTTATAATTCACCCCTCCACTTT.

CDR3 sequence (DNA): TGTGCCAGCAGCCAAGGGGGCTCGGGAGAGACCCAGTACTTC. Encoded protein: CASSQGGSGETQYF. The rearrangement links TRBV11-2 to TRBJ2-5; TRBD1 matches at 7 bases. The CDR3 consists of 14 residues. Germline CDR1 is SGHAT and CDR2 is FQNNGV. V lost 5 bases, J lost 4 bases, and 7 bases stayed unmatched.